The source of this T cell receptor (beta chain) is a study of shared clonotypes between healthy human individuals. About this clone itself: Its antigen remains unidentified.

The repertoire was sequenced with immunoSEQ multiplex PCR; TCRdb's copy has only in-frame clones and lacks some. Of about 710,000 clones in the sample, over 60% were seen once. Study-wide points: Clonotypes shared by all four donors outscored non-shared clonotypes in generation probability.

Negatively enriched CD4+ T cells were divided by CD45RA into naive and memory. The CDR3 is 16 amino acids. Per germline, CDR1 SGDLS and CDR2 YYNGEE. J gave up 0 bases and V 4 bases, and 2 bases lay outside the gene matches. The sequence came from a woman aged 25 to 39 in good health. Input material: memory CD4+ T cells sorted from blood. Subset of the sample: CD45RA-negative fraction. The chain links TRBV9 to TRBJ2-2; 11 bases fit TRBD2. The CDR3 sequence: CASSRLAGTNTGELFF. The CDR3 DNA sequence: TGTGCCAGCAGCCGACTAGCGGGGACGAACACCGGGGAGCTGTTTTTT.